This entry concerns a single T cell receptor beta chain. What this receptor recognizes is not known. Within one base of it there is no much larger clone, and no base qualities were kept. From its cysteine to its phenylalanine, the CDR3 spans 20 amino acids. The entry retains the CDR3 DNA only, 60 bases that are in frame from base 1. V is cut by 0 bases and J by 12 bases, and the space between the germline ends is 33 bases. CDR1 and CDR2, looked up from the germline V gene (reference sequence), are LNHNV and YYDKDF. This sample stems from a study of shared T cell receptors in the human thymus (dated by TCRdb to about 2021). Describing the broader study: The study examined how self-reactive, shared T-cell receptor alpha chains are generated in the human thymus.

Library generation was performed with the immunoSEQ multiplex PCR assay. TCRdb holds this immuneACCESS table with in-frame rearrangements only. Some clones are missing; in checked studies, unresolved V genes explain under half, and the rest has no known cause. The sample yields some 700,000 clones; 80% to 90% were counted once. Clones ranked in the top ten supply about 0.011% of the sample. Separately, the same data were catalogued under a study of human thymus T cells. Per that second paper: Immunologically healthy infants undergoing open corrective cardiac surgery for congenital heart defects in Finland were used as donors. Thymus tissue was obtained as surgical resects removed during corrective cardiac surgery. V and J gene segment usage appeared biased in both thymic and peripheral blood repertoires. The related research found that thymic TCR repertoires overlapped highly between unrelated individuals. The study used eight infant thymus samples plus four related peripheral blood samples to characterize TCR alpha and beta repertoires. Donor ages ranged from roughly 7 to 250 days, and the cohort comprised six or seven male and a couple of female infants. After being mechanically released from the tissue, thymocytes were kept at -70 degrees C in pellets of about 9.5-30 million cells. A QIAsymphony instrument was used to extract genomic DNA from frozen cell pellets. The immunoSEQ multiplex PCR assay was used to amplify the TCRB and TCRAD loci from a standardized quantity of quality-controlled genomic DNA. The amplicons covered the V(D)J region and were long enough to include the CDR3 and to identify the V and J genes. Amplicon sequencing was performed on an Illumina platform through the commercial immunoSEQ service. Corrections for primer bias and sequencing errors followed previously described methods, while TCRAD and TCRB definitions were based on the IMGT database. immunoSEQ Analyzer 3.0 and VDJTools were used for repertoire analysis, which covered basic statistics, V/J segment usage, diversity estimates, rarefaction and pairwise overlap. Diversity was estimated with Chao1, ChaoE, Efron-Thisted, Shannon and inverse Simpson indices, and also on datasets down-sampled to the smallest sample. For repertoire overlap, CDR3 nucleotide sequence, V gene and J gene had to match strictly, and clustering was done by Jaccard-based multidimensional scaling. Thymus samples yielded on average approximately 800,000 unique TCRB clonotypes, compared with 80,000 to 85,000 from blood samples.

The sequence came from a girl less than two years old with a congenital heart defect. Donor details come from another sample of the same person, matched by shared clones. The source material was thymocytes. Recombination linked TRBV15 to TRBJ2-1; D gene: possibly TRBD2, on 6 matching bases. CDR3 region: CATSRDFVGSGGVPFLWQFF. The nucleotide sequence is TGTGCCACCAGCAGAGATTTCGTCGGCTCAGGAGGGGTTCCTTTTCTGTGGCAGTTCTTC. The entire variable domain, with the stretches around the CDR3 drawn from the reference TRBV15 and TRBJ2-1 proteins, is DAMVIQNPRYQVTQFGKPVTLSCSQTLNHNVMYWYQQKSSQAPKLLFHYYDKDFNNEADTPDNFQSRRPNTSFCFLDIRSPGLGDTAMYLCATSRDFVGSGGVPFLWQFFGPGTRLTVL.